Below, one TCR beta chain is given with its context. The data originate from a study of blood T cell repertoires in COVID-19. Whole-study context: COVID-19 samples, acute and convalescent, were from the United States, Italy and Spain.

Original processing methods: Amplification from reference gene primers served as the basis for estimated nucleated cell counts. Profiling relied on immunoSEQ multiplex PCR, and the TCRdb table lists in-frame clones only, not all of them. The V and J calls and clone size were taken over from that table, and D and trimming were inferred from the DNA. The table shows some 66,000 clones, with approximately 82% occurring only once. Germline-derived CDR1 and CDR2 are MNHNY and SVGAGI (reference sequence). V was pared by 2 bases and J by 5 bases, with 12 bases between. CDR3 size: 14 residues. This sequence joins TRBV6-6 and TRBJ1-2, with D unresolved. The source is a man aged 60 to 75 with acute or convalescent COVID-19. Sequenced: peripheral blood. The CDR3 coding sequence is TGTGCCAGCAGTTACGGAGCAACCCCGTATGGCTACACCTTC. Protein sequence: CASSYGATPYGYTF.